These T cell receptor beta chains were read from a single sample in a study of CD8+ T cells in alopecia areata. Profiled with immunoSEQ multiplex PCR; TCRdb holds only in-frame clones, not every one. This sample yields around 82,000 clones, of which around 54% are seen a single time; approximately 5.3% belongs to the top ten. Sequenced input: NKG2D-high CD8+ T cells sorted from blood. All receptors come from a human donor with alopecia areata. Both conserved end residues are part of each CDR3. D genes are given only for firm matches. Some rows mark clone size as missing; the rest say once, few, many or name a class of expanded clone.

D gene	V gene	J gene	clone size	CDR3 DNA	CDR3 protein
.	TRBV27	TRBJ1-5	few	TGTGCCAGCAGTTTAAGGTCCGGGTTTCAGCCCCAGCATTTT	CASSLRSGFQPQHF
.	TRBV9	TRBJ1-1	.	TGTGCCAGCAGCGTCGAGGGCCTCAGTGCTGAAGCTTTCTTT	CASSVEGLSAEAFF
.	TRBV29-1	TRBJ2-7	few	TGCAGCGTTGAAGAAAGGGATTTGGGCTACGAGCAGTACTTC	CSVEERDLGYEQYF
.	TRBV28	TRBJ1-1	.	TGTGCCAGCAGTTTTAGGTGGGGGGATGAAGCTTTCTTT	CASSFRWGDEAFF
.	TRBV19	TRBJ2-1	few	TGTGCCAGTAGTATAGGAGGCAGCTTAATTCAGTTCTTC	CASSIGGSLIQFF
.	TRBV28	TRBJ2-5	.	TGTGCTAGCAGTTGGAGACTGCAAGAGACCCAGTACTTC	CASSWRLQETQYF
.	TRBV27	TRBJ1-2	.	TGTGCCAGCAGTCCATTCAGTAACTATGGCTACACCTTC	CASSPFSNYGYTF
.	TRBV11-2	TRBJ2-2	few	TGTGCCAGCACCTTAGTCCAGGGAAGAACCGGGGAGCTGTTTTTT	CASTLVQGRTGELFF
TRBD2	TRBV25-1	TRBJ2-7	.	TGTGCCAGCAGTGAGTGGGACTATACCTACGAGCAGTACTTC	CASSEWDYTYEQYF
.	TRBV7-8	TRBJ2-5	few	TGTGCCAGCAGCTTCCTAGGGGGTGGACAAGAGACCCAGTACTTC	CASSFLGGGQETQYF
.	TRBV29-1	TRBJ2-1	.	TGCAGCGTTAATAATGAGCAGTTCTTC	CSVNNEQFF
.	TRBV29-1	TRBJ2-1	few	TGCAGCGGTATATACAATGAGCAGTTCTTC	CSGIYNEQFF
.	TRBV5-6	TRBJ2-1	.	TGTGCCAGCAGCTTTACCTGGAATGAGCAGTTCTTC	CASSFTWNEQFF
TRBD2	TRBV30	TRBJ2-7	once	TGTGCCTGTCCGGGAGGACCATTGGGGCTAGACTTC	CACPGGPLGLDF
.	TRBV5-4	TRBJ2-7	.	TGTGCCAGCAGCTGGGGGAACGCGGGAGAGCAGTACTTC	CASSWGNAGEQYF
TRBD1	TRBV29-1	TRBJ2-6	.	TGCAGCGTTGAAGTAACCGGGACAGGGGTTCTCGCTGGGGCCAACGTCCTGACTTTC	CSVEVTGTGVLAGANVLTF
.	TRBV2	TRBJ1-2	.	TGTGCCAGCAGTCCCCCCGGCTACACCTTC	CASSPPGYTF
.	TRBV4-1	TRBJ2-1	few	TGCGCCAGCAGCCAAGTTACGGGATCCCACAATGAGCAGTTCTTC	CASSQVTGSHNEQFF
.	TRBV13	TRBJ1-1	few	TGTGCCAGCAGCTTAGGGCGGGGCTTGGGTGAAGCTTTCTTT	CASSLGRGLGEAFF
TRBD1	TRBV11-3	TRBJ2-7	.	TGTGCCAGCAACTCCGGGACAGGGGTGTTAGAGCAGTACTTC	CASNSGTGVLEQYF
.	TRBV28	TRBJ2-1	.	TGTGCCAGCAGTTTACCCCCACCGCCTCGTCACGATGAGCAGTTCTTC	CASSLPPPPRHDEQFF
TRBD1	TRBV28	TRBJ2-7	.	TGTGCCAGCAGGCTACAGGGGAGAGGCGAGCAGTACTTC	CASRLQGRGEQYF
.	TRBV27	TRBJ2-1	.	TGTGCCAGCAGTTACGGGACCAATGAGCAGTTCTTC	CASSYGTNEQFF
.	TRBV14	TRBJ1-2	.	TGTGCCAGCAGCCAAGATGGAGGACGGATCTATGGCTACACCTTC	CASSQDGGRIYGYTF